One and the same sample provided the 22 T cell receptor beta chains below, sequenced in a study of cytomegalovirus exposure and HLA in healthy donors. Researchers ran the PCR with 60 Vbeta and 13 Jbeta primers. Measured with immunoSEQ multiplex PCR; TCRdb has only the in-frame clones, and not every one. Of roughly 170,000 clones in the sample, about four fifths were seen once. The sequencing sample was made of PBMCs. These TCRs come from a male donor in good health and CMV-seronegative.

The genes are TRBV27 and TRBJ2-3, with 12 bases identical to TRBD1. The J segment lost 1 base and the V segment lost 5 bases, leaving 16 bases of the junction unmatched. The CDR3 contains 20 residues. Germline V gene data show CDR1 as MNHEY and CDR2 as SMNVEV (reference sequence). CDR3 region: CASSGRGTGGGTLGTDTQYF. The CDR3 bases are TGTGCCAGCAGTGGAAGAGGGACAGGGGGCGGCACCCTCGGCACAGATACGCAGTATTTT.

J is TRBJ1-1 and V is TRBV9; a possible D gene is TRBD1 (6 bases). Trimming pared 5 bases from V and 2 bases from J, leaving 10 bases between. The CDR3 has 13 residues. Germline CDR1 reads SGDLS; CDR2 reads YYNGEE. CDR3 in DNA: TGTGCCAGCAGACAGGGCTCAAACACTGAAGCTTTCTTT. Translating gives CASRQGSNTEAFF.

V is TRBV27 and J is TRBJ2-7; D perhaps matches TRBD2 (6 bases). CDR3 length equals 12 residues. The germline V and J ends were trimmed by 8 bases and 1 base, with 9 bases remaining between them. The V gene's germline CDR1 is MNHEY and CDR2 SMNVEV (reference sequence). The CDR3 sequence: CASWDFSYEQYF. CDR3 nucleotide sequence: TGTGCCAGCTGGGACTTTTCCTACGAGCAGTACTTC.

The chain combines TRBV6-6 with TRBJ2-3; 10 nucleotides match TRBD1. Germline-derived CDR1 and CDR2 are MNHNY and SVGAGI (reference sequence). The CDR3 consists of 16 residues. The trim removed 5 bases at V and 5 bases at J, leaving 10 bases unmatched. DNA for the CDR3: TGTGCCAGCAGTCCGCGACAGGGGGCGTTCATAGATACGCAGTATTTT. Translating it yields CASSPRQGAFIDTQYF.

This rearrangement joins TRBV7-8 to TRBJ2-5; possible D gene TRBD2, 5 bases. V was pared by 5 bases and J by 4 bases, with 20 bases between. The germline V gene has CDR1 SGHVS and CDR2 FQNEAQ. The CDR3 consists of 16 residues. CDR3 in DNA: TGTGCCAGCAGCCCGGCCCGTTTAGCGCCACGAGAGACCCAGTACTTC. Its protein is CASSPARLAPRETQYF.

The chain combines TRBV29-1 with TRBJ1-3, with 7 bases lining up with TRBD1. Trimming took 4 bases from V and 4 from J; bases not matched to a gene: 4. The CDR3 spans 13 residues. Looked up from germline, CDR1 is SQVTM and CDR2 is ANQGSEA. The CDR3 nucleotides are TGCAGCGTTGCCAGGGGGACGGGAAACACCATATATTTT. This translates into CSVARGTGNTIYF.

The chain joins TRBV9 to TRBJ2-3; D remains ambiguous. CDR1 and CDR2 (germline): SGDLS, YYNGEE. V shed 0 bases and J shed 0 bases, with 11 bases lying between them. CDR3 size: 16 residues. The CDR3 protein is CASSVAVIASTDTQYF. CDR3 coding DNA: TGTGCCAGCAGCGTAGCTGTGATAGCCAGCACAGATACGCAGTATTTT.

The rearrangement joins TRBV6-1 to TRBJ1-5; D unclear. CDR3 size: 12 residues. V dropped 4 bases and J dropped 11 bases, with 12 bases sitting between them. Germline values: CDR1 MNHNS, CDR2 SASEGT. CDR3 protein: CASSATPAAQHF. For the CDR3, the DNA is TGTGCCAGCAGTGCGACCCCTGCGGCCCAGCATTTT.

V and J are TRBV5-5 and TRBJ1-2; 9 bases are a match to TRBD1. This CDR3 has 15 amino acids. Germline loops: CDR1 SGHKS, CDR2 YYEKEE (reference sequence). V lost 2 bases to trimming and J lost 3 bases; unmatched junction nucleotides: 5. The CDR3, as DNA: TGTGCCAGCAGCTTTTCACAGGGGGCGTACTATGGCTACACCTTC. Amino acids: CASSFSQGAYYGYTF.

The V call is TRBV5-1, the J call TRBJ2-1; the D gene is possibly TRBD1 (5 bases). The CDR3 length is 15 residues. The germline gives CDR1 SGHRS, CDR2 YFSETQ. V lost 0 bases and J lost 0, with 7 bases in between. This CDR3 is CASSLGQTSYNEQFF. As DNA, the CDR3 is TGCGCCAGCAGCTTGGGACAGACCTCCTACAATGAGCAGTTCTTC.

The chain combines TRBV2 with TRBJ2-2; 12 bases line up with TRBD1. The CDR3 spans 13 residues. Germline CDR1 is SNHLY and CDR2 is FYNNEI. With 8 bases clipped from V and 7 bases from J, the junction kept 2 bases outside the gene matches. CDR3 sequence: CASRDRGRGELFF. In DNA form, the CDR3 reads TGTGCCAGCCGGGACAGGGGGCGCGGGGAGCTGTTTTTT.

This sequence joins TRBV23-1 and TRBJ1-2; the D gene is possibly TRBD1 (5 bases). TRBV23-1 is assigned to the ORF class and has an uncertain function. There are 15 residues in the CDR3. V gave up 8 bases and J gave up 3 bases, with 19 bases separating them. CDR3 nucleotide sequence: TGCGCCAGCGGGCGGCAGGGACTAGATCACTATGGCTACACCTTC. Its protein is CASGRQGLDHYGYTF.

The chain combines TRBV19 with TRBJ2-7; 7 bases map to TRBD1. CDR3 size: 16 residues. Germline trimming cut 5 bases from V and 5 bases from J; bases unmatched to any gene: 15. Germline V gives CDR1 LNHDA, CDR2 SQIVND (reference sequence). CDR3: CASSRAEFRDRNEQYF. The CDR3 region has the DNA TGTGCCAGTAGTCGGGCTGAGTTCCGGGACAGAAACGAGCAGTACTTC.

The chain combines TRBV5-1 with TRBJ2-4; tentatively, D is TRBD2 (6 bases). V gave up 4 bases and J gave up 6 bases, with 29 bases separating them. CDR1 and CDR2 (germline): SGHRS, YFSETQ. There are 19 residues in the CDR3. Written as DNA, the CDR3 is TGCGCCAGCAGCCTGGCATGGGGGGTGAGAGCGGGCGAGGGAAACATTCAGTACTTC. This sequence encodes CASSLAWGVRAGEGNIQYF.

This chain connects TRBV15 to TRBJ1-3; tentative D call: TRBD1 (5 bases). The V end was cut by 0 bases, the J end by 8 bases, with 14 bases between. The germline CDR1 and CDR2 sequences are LNHNV and YYDKDF (reference sequence). The CDR3 is 15 amino acids. CDR3 loop: CATSRDQGGVDTIYF. For the CDR3, the DNA is TGTGCCACCAGCAGAGATCAGGGAGGCGTAGACACCATATATTTT.

This chain connects TRBV2 to TRBJ2-1, with 14 bases identical to TRBD2. The CDR3 spans 16 residues. In germline, CDR1 is SNHLY, CDR2 FYNNEI. Trimming cost V 7 bases and J 4 bases; bases outside gene matches: 6. For the CDR3, the DNA is TGTGCCAGCAAGGGACTAGCGGGGGCAGGGTACAATGAGCAGTTCTTC. Its translation is CASKGLAGAGYNEQFF.

This rearrangement joins TRBV18 to TRBJ1-1; unclear D gene. Trimming took 2 bases from V and 9 from J, leaving 13 bases between them. CDR3 length equals 13 residues. Germline V gene lookup returns CDR1 KGHSH and CDR2 LQKENI. This chain's CDR3 is CASSPERKEKAFF. The CDR3, as DNA: TGTGCCAGCTCACCAGAAAGAAAGGAGAAAGCTTTCTTT.

This rearrangement joins TRBV6-1 to TRBJ2-1; 9 nucleotides match TRBD1. The CDR3 runs 14 residues. The trim removed 3 bases at V and 8 bases at J, leaving 5 bases unmatched. Germline assignment: CDR1 MNHNS and CDR2 SASEGT. CDR3 sequence (DNA): TGTGCCAGCAGTGACGGGACAGGGACCCATGAGCAGTTCTTC. Amino acids: CASSDGTGTHEQFF.

The rearrangement links TRBV10-3 to TRBJ2-7; 9 nucleotides line up with TRBD1. Germline V gene lookup returns CDR1 ENHRY and CDR2 SYGVKD. The CDR3 contains 17 residues. The V gene end was trimmed by 3 bases and the J gene end by 1 base; junction bases not matched to a gene: 10. CDR3 sequence (DNA): TGTGCCATCAGTGACCCCCTCACAGGGGGCCGGTCCTACGAGCAGTACTTC. As protein: CAISDPLTGGRSYEQYF.

The J gene is TRBJ1-2, the V gene TRBV19; maybe TRBD1 (6 bases). Germline CDR1 and CDR2: LNHDA and SQIVND (reference sequence). V was clipped by 5 bases and J by 7 bases, with 20 bases between them. This CDR3 has 15 residues. This chain's CDR3 is CASSDSKTGGCGYTF. Written as DNA, the CDR3 is TGTGCCAGTAGTGATTCTAAGACAGGAGGCTGTGGCTACACCTTC.

The chain is built from TRBV9 and TRBJ2-1, with 11 bases aligning to TRBD2. Germline loops: CDR1 SGDLS, CDR2 YYNGEE. J gave up 3 bases and V 3 bases, and 11 bases lay outside the gene matches. There are 18 residues in the CDR3. CDR3 protein: CASSATSGMGVGYNEQFF. Written as DNA, the CDR3 is TGTGCCAGCAGCGCGACTAGCGGGATGGGGGTTGGCTACAATGAGCAGTTCTTC.

The chain combines TRBV2 with TRBJ2-1; possible D gene TRBD2, 5 bases. Germline CDR1 reads SNHLY; CDR2 reads FYNNEI. This CDR3 has 14 amino acids. Trimming pared 5 bases from V and 9 bases from J, leaving 17 bases between. This CDR3 is CASSRAGNLGEQFF. CDR3 coding DNA: TGTGCCAGCAGTCGGGCCGGGAACCTCGGTGAGCAGTTCTTC.